This paragraph covers one TCR beta chain sequence. The antigen remains unidentified. This entry comes from a study of cytomegalovirus exposure and HLA in healthy donors. The study's findings and limits: Altogether, some 170 TCR beta chains were recorded as cytomegalovirus-associated.

The PCR employed 60 Vbeta primers together with 13 Jbeta primers. TCRdb keeps only in-frame clones here, not all; method: immunoSEQ multiplex PCR. Of about 120,000 clones in the sample, less than 65% were seen once. Input material: PBMCs. The sequence derives from a man aged 40-50 years in good health and CMV-seropositive.

The CDR3 here is CASSQDLGTSINEQYF. The CDR3 DNA follows: TGCGCCAGCAGCCAAGATCTAGGGACTAGTATAAACGAGCAGTACTTC. The J gene is TRBJ2-7, the V gene TRBV4-3, with 8 bases matching TRBD2. After removal of 0 bases from V and 5 bases from J, the junction contained 9 bases not matched to a gene. Germline assignment: CDR1 LGHNA and CDR2 YSLEER. The CDR3 totals 16 residues.